This T cell receptor (beta chain) was recorded in a study of T cells in Graves' hyperthyroidism and ophthalmopathy. This clonotype was detected ten times or more. Germline V gives CDR1 LNHNV, CDR2 YYDKDF (reference sequence). The CDR3 runs 14 residues. V lost 3 bases to trimming and J lost 1 base, with 9 bases between them. What was amplified from RNA transcripts were TCR beta CDR3 regions. The HTBI set primed first-round TCR CDR3 RT-PCR. TCRdb re-called the multiplex PCR reads through MiXCR, storing one row per CDR3 protein. The sample yields hundreds of thousands of distinct CDR3 sequences, approximately 15% seen once.

The sample was blood. The rearrangement links TRBV15 to TRBJ1-1, with D possibly being TRBD1 (5 bases). This clonotype was obtained from a woman aged 18-30 years with Graves' hyperthyroidism. The CDR3: CATSSPGRNTEAFF. CDR3 in DNA: TGTGCCACCAGCAGTCCAGGGCGGAACACTGAAGCTTTCTTT.